These T cell receptor beta chains were read from a single sample in a study of cytomegalovirus exposure and HLA in healthy donors. Repertoires were generated with immunoSEQ multiplex PCR, while TCRdb's copy carries only in-frame clones and drops some. Altogether some 200,000 clones are present, approximately 80% being singletons, with the ten largest covering 2.6%. The sample comprised PBMCs. The receptors here all came from a woman between 50 and 59 years old in good health and CMV-seropositive. The CDR3 runs from the conserved cysteine through the conserved F or W. The order of the fields is clone size, D gene, V gene, CDR3 length, J gene, CDR3 DNA, CDR3 protein. The D gene is left open where the match is weak. Some rows have no size entry. The others give once, few or many, or a class for an expanded clone.

>-|TRBD1|TRBV6-1|15|TRBJ1-2
TGTGCCAGCAGTGACCGGGACAGGGGGTACTATGGCTACACCTTC
CASSDRDRGYYGYTF
>-|-|TRBV18|16|TRBJ2-3
TGTGCCAGCTCACCGAAGGGGGGGCCCCAAACAGATACGCAGTATTTT
CASSPKGGPQTDTQYF
>-|-|TRBV18|13|TRBJ1-1
TGTGCCAGCTCCCGACAGAAGAACACTGAAGCTTTCTTT
CASSRQKNTEAFF
>few|TRBD1|TRBV6-1|14|TRBJ1-4
TGTGCCAGCAATGGACAGGGGGTGGGTGAAAAACTGTTTTTT
CASNGQGVGEKLFF
>few|-|TRBV2|15|TRBJ1-2
TGTGCCAGCAGTCAAGCCGGGGTGGTGGGCGCCGGCTACACCTTC
CASSQAGVVGAGYTF
>medium-sized|-|TRBV10-2|13|TRBJ1-1
TGCGCCAGCAGCGACTATATGAACACTGAAGCTTTCTTT
CASSDYMNTEAFF
>-|-|TRBV7-9|13|TRBJ1-5
TGTGCCAGCCAACTTAATAGCAATCAGCCCCAGCATTTT
CASQLNSNQPQHF
>-|TRBD2|TRBV14|16|TRBJ2-2
TGTGCCAGCAGCCTAGCGGGGGGAACGAACACCGGGGAGCTGTTTTTT
CASSLAGGTNTGELFF
>-|-|TRBV14|12|TRBJ2-5
TGTGCCAGCAGCCCCGGGGAAGAGACCCAGTACTTC
CASSPGEETQYF
>few|-|TRBV6-6|14|TRBJ1-1
TGTGCCAGCAGTTACCAGGAAGGGAACACTGAAGCTTTCTTT
CASSYQEGNTEAFF
>-|-|TRBV7-2|13|TRBJ1-1
TGTGCCAGCAGCTTAGATCCAGACACTGAAGCTTTCTTT
CASSLDPDTEAFF
>-|TRBD2|TRBV5-4|16|TRBJ2-1
TGTGCCAGCAGCTTGGGGGCTAGCGGGGTACCAGGGGAGCAGTTCTTC
CASSLGASGVPGEQFF
>-|TRBD1|TRBV18|14|TRBJ2-7
TGTGCCAGCTCACCACCGGGACAGAGCTACGAGCAGTACTTC
CASSPPGQSYEQYF
>-|-|TRBV28|15|TRBJ2-7
TGTGCCAGCAGCCCAGGAGGGACCCCCACCTACGAGCAGTACTTC
CASSPGGTPTYEQYF
>-|-|TRBV28|13|TRBJ2-5
TGTGCCAGCATCAGAACCGGGGATGGGACCCAGTACTTC
CASIRTGDGTQYF
>-|-|TRBV5-1|15|TRBJ1-3
TGCGCCAGCAGCTTAGGGGAATCGAGTGGAAACACCATATATTTT
CASSLGESSGNTIYF
>few|-|TRBV7-2|17|TRBJ1-2
TGTGCCAGCAGCAATACCCGCTCGAACAGGGTGGACTATGGCTACACCTTC
CASSNTRSNRVDYGYTF
>once|-|TRBV27|14|TRBJ2-2
TGTGCCAGCAGTTTGGGGGGGCCAACCGGGGAGCTGTTTTTT
CASSLGGPTGELFF
>-|TRBD2|TRBV18|14|TRBJ2-5
TGTGCCAGCTCGGGACTAGCGTGGGTAGAGACCCAGTACTTC
CASSGLAWVETQYF
>once|TRBD1|TRBV19|14|TRBJ1-5
TGTGCCAGTAGTCCAGGACAGGGTAATCAGCCCCAGCATTTT
CASSPGQGNQPQHF
>-|-|TRBV6-5|14|TRBJ2-2
TGTGCCAGCAGACAGGGTTTGAACACCGGGGAGCTGTTTTTT
CASRQGLNTGELFF
>-|-|TRBV28|16|TRBJ1-1
TGTGCCAGCAGTTTAAAATCCATGAGGTTGAACACTGAAGCTTTCTTT
CASSLKSMRLNTEAFF
>-|-|TRBV19|11|TRBJ2-2
TGTGCCACCCGGAACACCGGGGAGCTGTTTTTT
CATRNTGELFF
>-|TRBD2|TRBV6-5|16|TRBJ2-2
TGTGCCAGCAGTTATTTTCAGGGAGGGAGCACCGGGGAGCTGTTTTTT
CASSYFQGGSTGELFF
>-|TRBD2|TRBV27|16|TRBJ2-1
TGTGCCAGCAGTTCCGGGACTAGCGGGGGGGCCGGTGAGCAGTTCTTC
CASSSGTSGGAGEQFF
>-|TRBD1|TRBV10-3|14|TRBJ1-6
TGTGCCACCACCACAGGGGTGGACGGATCACCCCTCCACTTT
CATTTGVDGSPLHF
>-|-|TRBV6-6|15|TRBJ2-2
TGTGCCAGCAGGAGACAGGACCTGAGATCCGGGGAGCTGTTTTTT
CASRRQDLRSGELFF
>few|-|TRBV6-6|14|TRBJ1-3
TGTGCCAGCAACAGTCCGACAGGCGGAAACACCATATATTTT
CASNSPTGGNTIYF